The sequence of this T cell receptor beta chain was determined in a study of molecular identifiers for immune sequencing clone quantification. Across the whole study: In replicates, the authors split RNA from around 20,000 or 100,000 naive CD8 cells five ways and sequenced four.

Study observations and caveats: Highly expanded clones may be undercounted when identical TCR molecules share barcodes.

The authors sorted naive CD8 T cells as CD8+CD4-CCR7+CD45RA+. Listed TCR primers, together with previously described methods, were used for the bulk TCR libraries. TCRdb reanalysed the PCR reads using MiXCR and keeps one entry per CDR3 protein. Of over 550,000 distinct CDR3 sequences in the sample, roughly 25% were seen once. Ten or more counts support this clonotype. The antigen remains undetermined. CDR1 is SGHTA and CDR2 is FQGNSA in the germline V gene. CDR3 size: 13 residues. Trimming removed 4 bases from V and 10 bases from J, with 14 bases in between. Sequenced sample: naive CD8+ T cells from blood, with Jurkat cell RNA spiked in. Subset meaning: FACS-sorted CD8+CD4-CCR7+CD45RA+ naive T cells. This chain joins TRBV7-2 and TRBJ2-1, with D possibly being TRBD1 (6 bases). The clonotype originates from a human donor in good health. Some libraries in this study had Jurkat cell RNA spiked in. DNA of the CDR3: TGTGCCAGCAGCTCCCCGGAAGACAGGGAGCAGTTCTTC. Translated: CASSSPEDREQFF.